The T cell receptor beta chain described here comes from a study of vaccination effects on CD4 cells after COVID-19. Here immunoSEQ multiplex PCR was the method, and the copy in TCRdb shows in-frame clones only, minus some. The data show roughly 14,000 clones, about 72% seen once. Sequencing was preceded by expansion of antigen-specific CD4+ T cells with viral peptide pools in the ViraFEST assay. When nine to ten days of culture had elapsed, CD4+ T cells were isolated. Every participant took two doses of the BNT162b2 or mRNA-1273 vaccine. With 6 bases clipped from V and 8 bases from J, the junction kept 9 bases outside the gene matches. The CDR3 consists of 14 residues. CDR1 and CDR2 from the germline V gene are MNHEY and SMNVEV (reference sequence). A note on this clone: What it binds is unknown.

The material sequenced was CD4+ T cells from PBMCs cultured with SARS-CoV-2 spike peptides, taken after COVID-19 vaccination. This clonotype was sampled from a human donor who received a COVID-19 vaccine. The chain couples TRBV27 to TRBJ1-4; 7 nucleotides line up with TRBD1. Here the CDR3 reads CASSNRDSSEKLFF. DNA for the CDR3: TGTGCCAGCAGCAACCGGGACAGCTCGGAAAAACTGTTTTTT.